This entry describes one T cell receptor (beta chain). This sample is part of a study of control samples from healthy donors and cancer patients. Some clones are missing from TCRdb's copy, which holds only in-frame ones; the method was immunoSEQ multiplex PCR. Among about 94,000 clones listed, about nine tenths were seen once. CDR1 SGHVS and CDR2 FNYEAQ come from the germline V gene. This CDR3 is built from 17 residues. The V gene lost 1 base and the J gene lost 5 bases, with 18 bases spanning the gap. The sample was blood. The receptor comes from a woman in her late teens or twenties in good health. The gene calls are TRBV7-6 and TRBJ1-3; D perhaps matches TRBD1 (6 bases). This CDR3 reads CASSLGYRVDGRNTIYF. In DNA form, the CDR3 reads TGTGCCAGCAGCTTAGGATACAGGGTGGATGGTCGAAACACCATATATTTT.